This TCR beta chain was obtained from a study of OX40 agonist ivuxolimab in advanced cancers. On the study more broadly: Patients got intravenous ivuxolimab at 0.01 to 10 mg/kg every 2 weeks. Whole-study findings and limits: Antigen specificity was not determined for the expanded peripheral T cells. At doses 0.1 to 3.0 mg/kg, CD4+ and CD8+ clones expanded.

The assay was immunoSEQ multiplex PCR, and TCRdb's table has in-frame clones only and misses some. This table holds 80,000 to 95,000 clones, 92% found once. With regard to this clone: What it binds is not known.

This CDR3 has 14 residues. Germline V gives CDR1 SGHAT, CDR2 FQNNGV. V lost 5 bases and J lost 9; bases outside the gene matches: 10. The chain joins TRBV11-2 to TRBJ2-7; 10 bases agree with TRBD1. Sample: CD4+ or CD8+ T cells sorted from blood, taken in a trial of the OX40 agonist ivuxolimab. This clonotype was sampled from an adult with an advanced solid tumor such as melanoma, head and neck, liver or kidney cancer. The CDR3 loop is CASSLRDRGVGQYF. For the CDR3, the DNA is TGTGCCAGCAGCCTCCGGGACAGGGGTGTCGGGCAGTACTTC.